A single sample gave rise to the 27 T cell receptor beta chains below, sequenced in a study of cytomegalovirus exposure and HLA in healthy donors. The PCR ran on 60 Vbeta and 13 Jbeta primers. TCRdb keeps only in-frame clones here, not all; method: immunoSEQ multiplex PCR. Of 150,000 to 200,000 clones detected, over 60% appear once; the ten largest clones hold about 1.4%. Sample: PBMCs. Source of these receptors: a girl aged 5-17 years in good health and CMV-seronegative.

This clone was seen once. V is TRBV19 and J is TRBJ1-4; 9 nucleotides line up with TRBD1. The junction had 8 bases not matched to a gene; V was cut back by 5 bases and J by 7 bases. CDR3 size: 15 residues. Germline assignment: CDR1 LNHDA and CDR2 SQIVND (reference sequence). CDR3 sequence: CASSLQGAEGEKLFF. DNA for the CDR3: TGTGCCAGTAGTTTACAGGGGGCGGAGGGTGAAAAACTGTTTTTT.

This chain connects TRBV9 to TRBJ1-6; 7 nucleotides line up with TRBD1. Germline V CDR1 and CDR2: SGDLS, YYNGEE. V was clipped by 3 bases and J by 6 bases; unmatched bases: 3. This CDR3 is built from 14 residues. The CDR3 DNA is TGTGCCAGCAGCGGGGGACAGTTTAATTCACCCCTCCACTTT. This codes for CASSGGQFNSPLHF.

The J gene is TRBJ1-1, the V gene TRBV2; 10 positions match TRBD1. The J segment lost 5 bases and the V segment lost 3 bases, leaving 6 bases of the junction unmatched. The germline CDR1 and CDR2 sequences are SNHLY and FYNNEI. CDR3 length equals 15 residues. The CDR3 DNA follows: TGTGCCAGCAGTGACCGGACAGGGGGGAGTACTGAAGCTTTCTTT. This sequence encodes CASSDRTGGSTEAFF. Supplemented by reference TRBV2 and TRBJ1-1, the full variable domain reads EPEVTQTPSHQVTQMGQEVILRCVPISNHLYFYWYRQILGQKVEFLVSFYNNEISEKSEIFDDQFSVERPDGSNFTLKIRSTKLEDSAMYFCASSDRTGGSTEAFFGQGTRLTVV.

The genes are TRBV27 and TRBJ2-1; 8 nucleotides line up with TRBD2. V was pared by 2 bases and J by 1 base, with 7 bases of the junction left unmatched. The CDR3 is made up of 17 amino acids. CDR1 MNHEY and CDR2 SMNVEV come from the germline V gene (reference sequence). The CDR3 DNA is TGTGCCAGCAGTTTACCCAGCGGGGGTGGGTCCTACAATGAGCAGTTCTTC. Amino acid sequence: CASSLPSGGGSYNEQFF.

The chain employs TRBV11-2 and TRBJ2-1; 8 nucleotides match TRBD1. This CDR3 comprises 12 residues. Germline V gene sequence: CDR1 SGHAT, CDR2 FQNNGV. Trimming cost V 4 bases and J 8 bases; bases outside gene matches: 1. In DNA form, the CDR3 reads TGTGCCAGCAGCTCAGGGGGCGATGAGCAGTTCTTC. It codes for CASSSGGDEQFF.

The sample holds one count of this clone. This chain links TRBV30 with TRBJ1-2; D is uncertain. The CDR3 runs to 12 residues. Between the trimmed V and J ends, which lost 2 bases and 7 bases, there was a span of 11 bases. Germline CDR1 is GTSNPN and CDR2 is SVGIG (reference sequence). The CDR3 spells CAWSIPRGGYTF. CDR3 nucleotide sequence: TGTGCCTGGAGTATTCCCCGGGGTGGCTACACCTTC.

V usage is TRBV9 and J usage is TRBJ1-1; 8 bases match TRBD1. Germline values: CDR1 SGDLS, CDR2 YYNGEE. The ends lost 1 base at V and 3 bases at J; junction bases unmatched: 8. This CDR3 comprises 16 residues. The CDR3 here is CASSVLTGALHTEAFF. The CDR3 DNA follows: TGTGCCAGCAGCGTACTGACAGGGGCCCTCCACACTGAAGCTTTCTTT.

This sequence joins TRBV10-3 and TRBJ2-7, with D perhaps matching TRBD2 (5 bases). Trimming took off 2 bases at V and 1 base at J, with 9 bases between the two ends. Germline CDR1 is ENHRY and CDR2 is SYGVKD. The CDR3 totals 14 residues. CDR3 coding DNA: TGTGCCATCAGTGAGGTCGGGGTATCCTACGAGCAGTACTTC. Amino acid sequence: CAISEVGVSYEQYF.

The chain carries TRBV9 and TRBJ2-2, with D possibly being TRBD2 (6 bases). The germline gives CDR1 SGDLS, CDR2 YYNGEE. The V gene lost 4 bases and the J gene lost 4 bases, with 23 bases spanning the gap. The CDR3 consists of 18 residues. For the CDR3, the DNA is TGTGCCAGCAGCCCCATGGGGGGACTCATAGCCCTCACCGGGGAGCTGTTTTTT. Translated, it gives CASSPMGGLIALTGELFF.

The J gene is TRBJ2-6, the V gene TRBV5-1; a weak D match, TRBD1 (6 bases). Germline assignment: CDR1 SGHRS and CDR2 YFSETQ. The CDR3 covers 18 residues. Trimming shortened V by 2 bases and J by 0 bases, and 15 bases separated the two germline ends. The CDR3 sequence is CASSFSGTSDSGANVLTF. The DNA for the CDR3 is TGCGCCAGCAGCTTCTCCGGGACAAGCGACTCTGGGGCCAACGTCCTGACTTTC. Supplemented by reference TRBV5-1 and TRBJ2-6, the full variable domain reads KAGVTQTPRYLIKTRGQQVTLSCSPISGHRSVSWYQQTPGQGLQFLFEYFSETQRNKGNFPGRFSGRQFSNSRSEMNVSTLELGDSALYLCASSFSGTSDSGANVLTFGAGSRLTVL.

This rearrangement joins TRBV5-1 to TRBJ2-5; D may be TRBD1 (5 bases). The germline gives CDR1 SGHRS, CDR2 YFSETQ. V shed 0 bases and J shed 5 bases, with 11 bases lying between them. The CDR3 consists of 14 residues. The CDR3 sequence: CASSLGSGSETQYF. Written as DNA, the CDR3 is TGCGCCAGCAGCTTGGGATCAGGGTCGGAGACCCAGTACTTC.

This clone has only a few counts. This rearrangement joins TRBV6-1 to TRBJ1-3; D is unresolved. CDR1 and CDR2 (germline): MNHNS, SASEGT. Trimming left V 10 bases short and J 11 bases short, with 24 bases between. This CDR3 is 14 amino acids long. Here the CDR3 reads CATARQWAATPIYF. CDR3 in DNA: TGTGCCACCGCAAGGCAGTGGGCCGCAACCCCCATATATTTT.

V is TRBV14 and J is TRBJ2-1; 9 nucleotides align to TRBD1. This CDR3 comprises 18 residues. V dropped 1 base and J dropped 8; count of bases not matched to a gene: 15. Per germline, CDR1 SGHDN and CDR2 FVKESK. Here the CDR3 reads CASSQVGLSGTGLDEQFF. The DNA for the CDR3 is TGTGCCAGCAGCCAAGTGGGGCTCTCCGGGACAGGGCTGGATGAGCAGTTCTTC.

The V and J genes are TRBV5-1 and TRBJ2-5; the match to TRBD2 covers 8 bases. Germline V gene lookup returns CDR1 SGHRS and CDR2 YFSETQ. The CDR3 contains 16 residues. V lost 0 bases to trimming and J lost 2 bases; unmatched junction nucleotides: 6. The CDR3 loop is CASSLAGTRTQETQYF. The CDR3 region has the DNA TGCGCCAGCAGCTTGGCCGGGACTAGAACTCAAGAGACCCAGTACTTC.

The chain couples TRBV13 to TRBJ1-4; 7 bases agree with TRBD1. The CDR3 spans 15 residues. Germline V lookup: CDR1 PRHDT, CDR2 FYEKMQ (reference sequence). The V segment lost 4 bases and the J segment 6 bases; nucleotides outside the gene matches: 8. The CDR3 DNA reads as TGTGCCAGCAGCTCCTGGACAGGCGCGGATGAAAAACTGTTTTTT. It is translated as CASSSWTGADEKLFF.

There are a few counts of this clone. The chain employs TRBV5-1 and TRBJ2-7; TRBD2 matches 8 bases. The CDR3 is 15 residues long. Unmatched junction bases numbered 10, after V lost 3 bases and J lost 5 bases. In germline, CDR1 is SGHRS, CDR2 YFSETQ. CDR3 in amino acids: CASSSGGTTGNEQYF. For the CDR3, the DNA is TGCGCCAGCAGCTCGGGGGGGACCACAGGGAACGAGCAGTACTTC.

In its sample, this clone was seen a few times. V is TRBV7-9 and J is TRBJ2-7; D remains unclear. The CDR3 runs to 12 residues. The germline V gene has CDR1 SEHNR and CDR2 FQNEAQ (reference sequence). V lost 2 bases and J lost 4, with 6 bases in between. The CDR3 loop is CASSLHRYEQYF. The DNA for the CDR3 is TGTGCCAGCAGCTTACACAGATACGAGCAGTACTTC.

This chain joins TRBV4-2 and TRBJ2-7; 7 bases map to TRBD1. Looked up from germline, CDR1 is LGHNA and CDR2 is YNFKEQ. V lost 1 base to trimming and J lost 6 bases; unmatched junction nucleotides: 6. The CDR3 length is 14 residues. The CDR3 sequence: CASSQGTGPREQYF. In DNA form, the CDR3 reads TGTGCCAGCAGCCAAGGGACAGGCCCCCGCGAGCAGTACTTC.

This clone was counted only a few times. The rearrangement joins TRBV29-1 to TRBJ1-5; 7 nucleotides align to TRBD1. J lost 1 base, V lost 6 bases, and 3 bases had no gene match. This CDR3 comprises 13 residues. In germline, CDR1 is SQVTM, CDR2 ANQGSEA. The CDR3 loop is CSVADRSNQPQHF. Written as DNA, the CDR3 is TGCAGCGTCGCGGACAGGAGCAATCAGCCCCAGCATTTT.

The gene calls are TRBV5-1 and TRBJ1-6; D is unresolved. Germline V gives CDR1 SGHRS, CDR2 YFSETQ. V was clipped by 4 bases and J by 6 bases, with 17 bases between them. This CDR3 comprises 16 residues. CDR3 in DNA: TGCGCCAGCAGCCTATTAGCCCCGGGGAGTAATTCACCCCTCCACTTT. Amino acids: CASSLLAPGSNSPLHF.

CDR3 amino acids: CASRQGAFGYTF. The CDR3 DNA is TGTGCCAGCAGACAGGGGGCGTTTGGCTACACCTTC. The V and J genes are TRBV6-5 and TRBJ1-2; TRBD1 agrees at 9 bases. Germline CDR1 reads MNHEY; CDR2 reads SVGAGI. V lost 6 bases to trimming and J lost 7 bases; unmatched junction nucleotides: 3. The CDR3 loop spans 12 amino acids.

The rearrangement joins TRBV18 to TRBJ2-3; TRBD2 might be the D (5 bases). The CDR3 runs to 15 residues. CDR1 is KGHSH and CDR2 is LQKENI in the germline V gene. V was clipped by 6 bases and J by 0 bases, with 13 bases between them. The CDR3 loop reads CASSRTSQSTDTQYF. The DNA of the CDR3 is TGTGCCAGCTCGAGGACTTCCCAAAGCACAGATACGCAGTATTTT.

The CDR3 reads CASSPGRGARNIQYF. The CDR3 bases are TGTGCCAGCAGCCCGGGCAGGGGGGCGAGAAACATTCAGTACTTC. The rearrangement joins TRBV5-4 to TRBJ2-4, with D maybe TRBD1 (7 bases). This CDR3 is built from 15 residues. The V gene's germline CDR1 is SGHNT and CDR2 YYREEE (reference sequence). V was shortened by 4 bases and J by 6 bases, with 17 bases between the two germline ends.

The rearrangement joins TRBV5-1 to TRBJ1-4; 8 bases fit TRBD1. The CDR3 runs 15 residues. V lost 4 bases and J lost 5; bases outside the gene matches: 7. The germline V gene encodes CDR1 SGHRS and CDR2 YFSETQ. The CDR3 loop is CASSQISGGNEKLFF. The DNA for the CDR3 is TGCGCCAGCAGCCAGATATCAGGGGGCAATGAAAAACTGTTTTTT.

The chain uses TRBV7-9 and TRBJ1-1, with D possibly being TRBD1 (5 bases). Germline lookup yields CDR1 SEHNR and CDR2 FQNEAQ (reference sequence). The CDR3 totals 13 residues. Trimming stripped 5 bases from V and 5 bases from J, with 12 bases between. CDR3: CASSQVGVTEAFF. The CDR3 DNA reads TGTGCCAGCAGCCAAGTAGGGGTAACTGAAGCTTTCTTT. The full variable domain, in which reference TRBV7-9 and TRBJ1-1 provide the parts outside the CDR3, is DTGVSQNPRHKITKRGQNVTFRCDPISEHNRLYWYRQTLGQGPEFLTYFQNEAQLEKSRLLSDRFSAERPKGSFSTLEIQRTEQGDSAMYLCASSQVGVTEAFFGQGTRLTVV.

This sequence joins TRBV29-1 and TRBJ1-1, with unresolved D. Trimming removed 4 bases from V and 5 bases from J, with 14 bases in between. The CDR3 loop spans 13 amino acids. The V gene's germline CDR1 is SQVTM and CDR2 ANQGSEA. CDR3 region: CSVGWSGSTEAFF. CDR3 coding DNA: TGCAGCGTTGGGTGGTCGGGTTCTACTGAAGCTTTCTTT.

This clone showed up just once. The V call is TRBV5-1, the J call TRBJ2-5, with 7 bases identical to TRBD1. CDR3 length equals 15 residues. Germline CDR1 is SGHRS and CDR2 is YFSETQ. V dropped 4 bases and J dropped 5; count of bases not matched to a gene: 11. CDR3 protein: CASSPFRTGGETQYF. As DNA, the CDR3 is TGCGCCAGCAGCCCATTCCGGACAGGAGGCGAGACCCAGTACTTC.